One and the same sample provided the 2 T cell receptor beta chains below, sequenced in a study of cytomegalovirus exposure and HLA in healthy donors. Produced via immunoSEQ multiplex PCR; TCRdb's table is partial and in-frame only. The sample lists more than 150,000 clones, about 80% occurring once. Sequenced material: PBMCs. The receptors stem from a young woman in good health and CMV-seropositive.

This chain connects TRBV25-1 to TRBJ2-1; D is perhaps TRBD2 (6 bases). The V end was cut by 5 bases, the J end by 1 base, with 9 bases between. Germline CDR1 and CDR2: MGHDK and SYGVNS. The CDR3 loop spans 14 amino acids. CDR3 DNA: TGTGCCAGCAGTAATAGCGGATCCTACAATGAGCAGTTCTTC. Translated, it gives CASSNSGSYNEQFF.

This sequence joins TRBV5-1 and TRBJ2-2; 7 nucleotides align to TRBD2. The CDR3 extends over 14 amino acids. With V trimmed by 7 bases and J by 2 bases, 5 bases remained unmatched. Germline V gene data show CDR1 as SGHRS and CDR2 as YFSETQ. CDR3 in amino acids: CASERGGNTGELFF. The DNA of the CDR3 is TGCGCCAGCGAGCGGGGAGGAAACACCGGGGAGCTGTTTTTT.